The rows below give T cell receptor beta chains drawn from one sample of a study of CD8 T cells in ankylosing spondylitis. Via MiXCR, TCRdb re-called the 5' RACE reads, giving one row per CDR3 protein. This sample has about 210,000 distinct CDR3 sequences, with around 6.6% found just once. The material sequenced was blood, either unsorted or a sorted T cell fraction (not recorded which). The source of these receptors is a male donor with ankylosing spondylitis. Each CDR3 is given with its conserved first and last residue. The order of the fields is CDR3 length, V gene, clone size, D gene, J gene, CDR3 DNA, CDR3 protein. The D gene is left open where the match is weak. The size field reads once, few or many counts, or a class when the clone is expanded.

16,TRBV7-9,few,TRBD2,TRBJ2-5,TGTGCCAGCACCTCAAGAAGGACTAGCCGGAAAGAGACCCAGTACTTC,CASTSRRTSRKETQYF
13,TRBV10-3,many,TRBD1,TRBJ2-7,TGTGCCACCCGAGGGGGCTCCTACTACGAGCAGTACTTC,CATRGGSYYEQYF
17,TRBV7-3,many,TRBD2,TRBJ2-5,TGTGCCAGCAGCTCTAGAGCGGGGGGCTTGTACCAAGAGACCCAGTACTTC,CASSSRAGGLYQETQYF
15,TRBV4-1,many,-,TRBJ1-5,TGCGCCAGCAGCCGTGGTCTGGGGAGCAATCAGCCCCAGCATTTT,CASSRGLGSNQPQHF
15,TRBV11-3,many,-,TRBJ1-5,TGTGCCAGCAGCTTAGATCCGGACAGCAATCAGCCCCAGCATTTT,CASSLDPDSNQPQHF
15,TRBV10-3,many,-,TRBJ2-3,TGTGCCATCAGTGAGTCGATGGGGATCACAGATACGCAGTATTTT,CAISESMGITDTQYF
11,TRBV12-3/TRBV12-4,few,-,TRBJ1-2,TGTGCCAGCAGATACGTTTATGGCTACACCTTC,CASRYVYGYTF
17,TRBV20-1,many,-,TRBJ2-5,TGCAGTGCTAGAGATCCTTACGGAGAGGGATTACAAGAGACCCAGTACTTC,CSARDPYGEGLQETQYF
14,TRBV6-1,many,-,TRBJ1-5,TGTGCCAGCAGTAGCCAGGGGTACACTCAGCCCCAGCATTTT,CASSSQGYTQPQHF
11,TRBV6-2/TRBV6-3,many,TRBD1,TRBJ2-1,TGTGCCAGCAGCACAGGGGCCGAGCAGTTCTTC,CASSTGAEQFF